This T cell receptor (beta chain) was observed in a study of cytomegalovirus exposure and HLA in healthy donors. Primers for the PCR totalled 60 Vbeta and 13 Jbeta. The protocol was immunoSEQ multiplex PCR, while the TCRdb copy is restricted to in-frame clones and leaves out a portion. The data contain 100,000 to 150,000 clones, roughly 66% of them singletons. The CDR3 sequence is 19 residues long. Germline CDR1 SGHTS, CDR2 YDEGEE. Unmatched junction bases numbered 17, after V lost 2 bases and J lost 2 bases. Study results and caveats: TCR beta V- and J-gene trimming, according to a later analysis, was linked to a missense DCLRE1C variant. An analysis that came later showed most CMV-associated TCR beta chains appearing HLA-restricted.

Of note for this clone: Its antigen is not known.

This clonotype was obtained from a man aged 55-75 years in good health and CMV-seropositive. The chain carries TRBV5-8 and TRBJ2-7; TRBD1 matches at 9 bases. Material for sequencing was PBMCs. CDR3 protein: CASSFFGFIRDRATYEQYF. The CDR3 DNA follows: TGTGCCAGCAGCTTTTTCGGCTTTATTCGGGACAGGGCCACCTACGAGCAGTACTTC.